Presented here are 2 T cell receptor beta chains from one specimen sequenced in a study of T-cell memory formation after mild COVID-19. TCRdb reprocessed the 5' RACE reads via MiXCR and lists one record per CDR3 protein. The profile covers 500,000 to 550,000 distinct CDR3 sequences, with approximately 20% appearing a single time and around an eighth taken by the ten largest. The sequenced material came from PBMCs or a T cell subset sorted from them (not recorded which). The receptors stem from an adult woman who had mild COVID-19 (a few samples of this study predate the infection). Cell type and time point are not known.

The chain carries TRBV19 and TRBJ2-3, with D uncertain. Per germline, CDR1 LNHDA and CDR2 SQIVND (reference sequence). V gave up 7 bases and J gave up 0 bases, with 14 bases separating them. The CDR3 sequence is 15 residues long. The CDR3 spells CASIAATVSTDTQYF. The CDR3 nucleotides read TGTGCCAGTATCGCTGCTACCGTTAGCACAGATACGCAGTATTTT.

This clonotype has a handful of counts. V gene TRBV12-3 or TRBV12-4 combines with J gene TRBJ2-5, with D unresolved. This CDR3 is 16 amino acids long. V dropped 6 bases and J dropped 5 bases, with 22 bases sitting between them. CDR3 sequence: CASSQVKGTARETQYF. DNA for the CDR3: TGTGCCAGCAGCCAAGTAAAGGGCACGGCAAGGGAGACCCAGTACTTC.